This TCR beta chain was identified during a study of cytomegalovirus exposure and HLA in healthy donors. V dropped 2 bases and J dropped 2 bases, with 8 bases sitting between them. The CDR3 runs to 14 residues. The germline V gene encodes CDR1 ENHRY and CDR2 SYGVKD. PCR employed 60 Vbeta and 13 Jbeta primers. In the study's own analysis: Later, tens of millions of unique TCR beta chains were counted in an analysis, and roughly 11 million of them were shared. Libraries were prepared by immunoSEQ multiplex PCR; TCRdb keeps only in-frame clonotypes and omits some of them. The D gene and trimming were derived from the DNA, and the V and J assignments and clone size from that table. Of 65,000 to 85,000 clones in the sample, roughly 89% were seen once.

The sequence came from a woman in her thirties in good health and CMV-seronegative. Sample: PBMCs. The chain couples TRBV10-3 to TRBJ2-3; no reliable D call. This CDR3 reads CAISEGQDTDTQYF. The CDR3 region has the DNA TGTGCCATCAGTGAGGGGCAGGACACAGATACGCAGTATTTT.